The text below deals with one T cell receptor beta chain. The V end was cut by 4 bases, the J end by 0 bases, with 8 bases between. CDR1 and CDR2 from the germline V gene are SGHKS and YYEKEE (reference sequence). The CDR3 is made up of 15 amino acids. The data originate from a study of blood T cell repertoires in COVID-19. Study-level information: Italy, Spain and the United States were the sources of the convalescent and acute COVID-19 samples. T cells, B-cell-depleted T cells, or PBMCs supplied cDNA or gDNA.

Clones were read by immunoSEQ multiplex PCR, and TCRdb kept only the in-frame ones, dropping some. The repertoire includes about 120,000 clones, around 88% of them detected once, and approximately 4.3% sits in the top ten. Patients in Seattle were enrolled during active infection, then followed longitudinally. The source is a man between 60 and 70 years old with COVID-19, enrolled during active disease. The sample was peripheral blood. This chain connects TRBV5-5 to TRBJ2-6; D may be TRBD2 (5 bases). As DNA, the CDR3 is TGTGCCAGCAGCCGGGATCCCTCTGGGGCCAACGTCCTGACTTTC. Its protein product is CASSRDPSGANVLTF.